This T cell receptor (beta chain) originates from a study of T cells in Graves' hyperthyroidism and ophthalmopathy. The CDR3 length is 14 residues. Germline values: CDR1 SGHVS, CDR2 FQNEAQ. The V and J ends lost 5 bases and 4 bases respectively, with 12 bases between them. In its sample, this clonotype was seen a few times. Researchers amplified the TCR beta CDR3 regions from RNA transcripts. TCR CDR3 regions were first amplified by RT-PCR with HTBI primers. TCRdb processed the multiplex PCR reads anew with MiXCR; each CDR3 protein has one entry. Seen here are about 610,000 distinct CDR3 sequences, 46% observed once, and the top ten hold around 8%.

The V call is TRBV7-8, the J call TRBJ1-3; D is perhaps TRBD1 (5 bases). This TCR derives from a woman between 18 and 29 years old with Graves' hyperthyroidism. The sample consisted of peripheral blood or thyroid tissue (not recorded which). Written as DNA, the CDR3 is TGTGCCAGCAGCCAAGACAGTATAGGAAACACCATATATTTT. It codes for CASSQDSIGNTIYF. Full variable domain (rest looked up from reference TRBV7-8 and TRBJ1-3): GAGVSQSPRYKVAKRGQDVALRCDPISGHVSLFWYQQALGQGPEFLTYFQNEAQLDKSGLPSDRFFAERPEGSVSTLKIQRTQQEDSAVYLCASSQDSIGNTIYFGEGSWLTVV.